These T cell receptor beta chains were read from a single sample in a study of T cells after yellow fever vaccination. TCRdb reprocessed the 5' RACE reads via MiXCR and lists one record per CDR3 protein. The data contain 550,000 to 750,000 distinct CDR3 sequences, approximately 12% of them singletons. Source: PBMCs, taken on the day of the yellow fever booster vaccination. The origin of the receptors is a man younger than 40 who received the YFV17D yellow fever vaccine. The CDR3 runs from the conserved cysteine through the conserved F or W. The D gene is left open where the match is weak. Clone size is shown for a subset of rows, as once, few, many or a class of expanded clone.

J gene: TRBJ2-6; D gene: TRBD1; clone size: .; V gene: TRBV28; CDR3 protein: CASSLIKIGGQGPSGANVLTF; CDR3 DNA: TGTGCCAGCAGTTTAATTAAAATTGGGGGACAGGGGCCCTCTGGGGCCAACGTCCTGACTTTC
J gene: TRBJ2-7; D gene: .; clone size: few; V gene: TRBV4-2; CDR3 protein: CASSQGMAGQQYF; CDR3 DNA: TGTGCCAGCAGCCAAGGCATGGCGGGGCAGCAGTACTTC
J gene: TRBJ1-2; D gene: .; clone size: few; V gene: TRBV9; CDR3 protein: CASSVGWTSQPPNYGYTF; CDR3 DNA: TGTGCCAGCAGCGTAGGGTGGACCTCACAGCCCCCTAACTATGGCTACACCTTC
J gene: TRBJ2-7; D gene: TRBD1; clone size: few; V gene: TRBV7-9; CDR3 protein: CASSSTGQGTYEQYF; CDR3 DNA: TGTGCCAGCAGCTCGACGGGACAGGGAACCTACGAGCAGTACTTC
J gene: TRBJ2-7; D gene: .; clone size: .; V gene: TRBV28; CDR3 protein: CASYQTAGRAYEQYF; CDR3 DNA: TGTGCCAGCTATCAAACGGCCGGGAGAGCCTACGAGCAGTACTTC
J gene: TRBJ1-2; D gene: .; clone size: .; V gene: TRBV20-1; CDR3 protein: CSARSGANYGYTF; CDR3 DNA: TGCAGTGCCCGGTCCGGAGCTAACTATGGCTACACCTTC
J gene: TRBJ2-1; D gene: TRBD2; clone size: once; V gene: TRBV20-1; CDR3 protein: CSARVSTSGRAYNEQFF; CDR3 DNA: TGCAGTGCTAGGGTTTCGACTAGCGGGAGGGCCTACAATGAGCAGTTCTTC
J gene: TRBJ2-2; D gene: .; clone size: .; V gene: TRBV20-1; CDR3 protein: CSAREGGSTGELFF; CDR3 DNA: TGCAGTGCTAGAGAAGGGGGGAGCACCGGGGAGCTGTTTTTT
J gene: TRBJ2-3; D gene: TRBD1; clone size: few; V gene: TRBV7-2; CDR3 protein: CASSTSTGPDTQYF; CDR3 DNA: TGTGCCAGCAGCACCTCGACAGGGCCAGATACGCAGTATTTT
J gene: TRBJ2-7; D gene: .; clone size: .; V gene: TRBV7-3; CDR3 protein: CASSLKAHPISYEQYF; CDR3 DNA: TGTGCCAGCAGCTTAAAGGCACATCCGATATCCTACGAGCAGTACTTC
J gene: TRBJ2-5; D gene: .; clone size: .; V gene: TRBV29-1; CDR3 protein: CSVADSAETQYF; CDR3 DNA: TGCAGCGTTGCGGACTCCGCGGAGACCCAGTACTTC
J gene: TRBJ2-7; D gene: .; clone size: .; V gene: TRBV20-1; CDR3 protein: CSARRRGYEQYF; CDR3 DNA: TGCAGTGCCAGACGGAGGGGCTACGAGCAGTACTTC
J gene: TRBJ2-5; D gene: .; clone size: .; V gene: TRBV12-3/TRBV12-4; CDR3 protein: CASSFGTPQETQYF; CDR3 DNA: TGTGCCAGCAGTTTCGGGACACCCCAAGAGACCCAGTACTTC
J gene: TRBJ2-1; D gene: TRBD2; clone size: once; V gene: TRBV13; CDR3 protein: CASSLRLAGPEQFF; CDR3 DNA: TGTGCCAGCAGCCTAAGACTAGCGGGCCCCGAGCAGTTCTTC
J gene: TRBJ2-7; D gene: .; clone size: .; V gene: TRBV20-1; CDR3 protein: CSASRPANAIYEQYF; CDR3 DNA: TGCAGTGCTTCCCGGCCGGCTAATGCGATTTACGAGCAGTACTTC
J gene: TRBJ2-1; D gene: .; clone size: .; V gene: TRBV7-2; CDR3 protein: CASSPPPRGQFF; CDR3 DNA: TGTGCCAGCAGCCCCCCCCCGAGAGGGCAGTTCTTC
J gene: TRBJ1-1; D gene: .; clone size: .; V gene: TRBV5-4; CDR3 protein: CASSLDGPLAFF; CDR3 DNA: TGTGCCAGCAGCTTGGATGGCCCTCTAGCTTTCTTT
J gene: TRBJ1-1; D gene: .; clone size: .; V gene: TRBV7-2; CDR3 protein: CASRGMGTEAFF; CDR3 DNA: TGTGCCAGCAGGGGGATGGGGACTGAAGCTTTCTTT
J gene: TRBJ2-1; D gene: TRBD1; clone size: few; V gene: TRBV2; CDR3 protein: CASNIQDRLDEQFF; CDR3 DNA: TGTGCCAGTAATATACAGGACAGGTTAGATGAGCAGTTCTTC
J gene: TRBJ1-2; D gene: .; clone size: few; V gene: TRBV20-1; CDR3 protein: CSAKNYGYTF; CDR3 DNA: TGCAGTGCTAAAAACTATGGCTACACCTTC
J gene: TRBJ1-3; D gene: .; clone size: few; V gene: TRBV29-1; CDR3 protein: CSVVLRGNTIYF; CDR3 DNA: TGCAGCGTTGTACTCCGCGGAAACACCATATATTTT
J gene: TRBJ1-5; D gene: .; clone size: few; V gene: TRBV5-1; CDR3 protein: CASSPTGISNQPQHF; CDR3 DNA: TGCGCCAGCAGCCCGACAGGAATTAGCAATCAGCCCCAGCATTTT
J gene: TRBJ1-1; D gene: .; clone size: .; V gene: TRBV28; CDR3 protein: CASSLLGGARGTEAFF; CDR3 DNA: TGTGCCAGCAGTTTATTAGGGGGGGCAAGGGGGACTGAAGCTTTCTTT
J gene: TRBJ2-5; D gene: TRBD2; clone size: .; V gene: TRBV20-1; CDR3 protein: CSASDPLTSGRETQYF; CDR3 DNA: TGCAGTGCTAGCGACCCCTTAACTAGCGGGAGGGAGACCCAGTACTTC
J gene: TRBJ1-1; D gene: .; clone size: .; V gene: TRBV7-9; CDR3 protein: CASRVQGLSEAFF; CDR3 DNA: TGTGCCAGCAGAGTACAGGGATTGTCTGAAGCTTTCTTT